Below are 27 T cell receptor beta chains sequenced from a single sample in a study of blood T cell repertoires in COVID-19. Using immunoSEQ multiplex PCR, the repertoire was profiled, and TCRdb retains in-frame clones only, with some absent. The sample includes about 180,000 clones, about 81% of them seen just once. The source material was peripheral blood. These receptors were obtained from a woman older than 75 with COVID-19, enrolled during active disease.

The chain carries TRBV20-1 and TRBJ1-1; 8 positions match TRBD1. The CDR3 extends over 11 amino acids. Germline V gene lookup returns CDR1 DFQATT and CDR2 SNEGSKA (reference sequence). V lost 3 bases and J lost 11; bases outside the gene matches: 5. CDR3 region: CSASRGRQAFF. Written as DNA, the CDR3 is TGCAGTGCTAGCAGGGGGCGACAGGCTTTCTTT.

V usage is TRBV19 and J usage is TRBJ1-5; TRBD1 aligns across 10 bases. The germline V gene encodes CDR1 LNHDA and CDR2 SQIVND (reference sequence). The CDR3 is 16 residues long. V lost 8 bases, J lost 6 bases, and 13 bases stayed unmatched. The CDR3, as DNA: TGTGCCAGTCAACCCGGGGACAGGGGTAGGAGTCAGCCCCAGCATTTT. Protein sequence: CASQPGDRGRSQPQHF.

The chain links TRBV2 to TRBJ2-2, with 7 bases matching TRBD1. Germline CDR1 SNHLY, CDR2 FYNNEI. V dropped 7 bases and J dropped 1; count of bases not matched to a gene: 3. CDR3 length: 14 amino acids. CDR3 nucleotides: TGTGCCAGCATTCGGGACAGGAACACCGGGGAGCTGTTTTTT. As protein: CASIRDRNTGELFF.

The chain is built from TRBV28 and TRBJ1-6; possible D gene TRBD1, 5 bases. CDR3 size: 17 residues. V dropped 5 bases and J dropped 1 base, with 15 bases sitting between them. The germline gives CDR1 MDHEN, CDR2 SYDVKM. CDR3 nucleotide sequence: TGTGCCAGCAGTGGAGGGCAGGGTGGATCCTATAATTCACCCCTCCACTTT. Translation: CASSGGQGGSYNSPLHF.

The chain recombines TRBV18 with TRBJ2-3; 7 nucleotides align to TRBD1. The CDR3 consists of 16 residues. V shed 6 bases, J shed 1 base, and the junction held 10 bases outside the gene matches. Germline CDR1 is KGHSH and CDR2 is LQKENI. For the CDR3, the DNA is TGTGCCAGCTCTCTCGTACCAGGGGGAGGCACAGATACGCAGTATTTT. Its translation: CASSLVPGGGTDTQYF.

In this sample, this clone turned up a few times. CDR3 region: CASSYSRSGETQYF. For the CDR3, the DNA is TGTGCCAGCAGTTACTCCAGGTCGGGGGAGACCCAGTACTTC. The chain uses TRBV6-5 and TRBJ2-5; possible D gene TRBD2, 5 bases. The CDR3 is 14 residues long. Deletions cut 0 bases from V and 5 bases from J, with 10 bases between. CDR1 and CDR2 (germline): MNHEY, SVGAGI.

The rearrangement uses TRBV24-1 and TRBJ1-2; possibly TRBD1 for D (5 bases). Per the germline V gene, CDR1 is KGHDR and CDR2 is SFDVKD. The length of the CDR3 is 14 residues. The V and J ends lost 6 bases and 2 bases respectively, with 12 bases between them. The CDR3 DNA reads as TGTGCCACCAGTAGGGCAGGGATGAACTATGGCTACACCTTC. Translated: CATSRAGMNYGYTF.

This clone was seen a handful of times. The CDR3 DNA is TGTGCCAGCAGCTTAGATCGGGCGGGTCCAAAGGCGCAGTACTTC. This sequence encodes CASSLDRAGPKAQYF. The chain has TRBV7-2 and TRBJ2-7; TRBD2 might be the D (5 bases). The V and J ends lost 1 base and 9 bases respectively, with 19 bases between them. Looked up from germline, CDR1 is SGHTA and CDR2 is FQGNSA. The CDR3 totals 15 residues.

This clone has a single count. This chain joins TRBV27 and TRBJ1-1; a possible D gene is TRBD1 (6 bases). In germline, CDR1 is MNHEY, CDR2 SMNVEV (reference sequence). The CDR3 is made up of 14 amino acids. The V end lost 3 bases, the J end lost 5 bases, and 13 bases lay between the germline ends. The CDR3 reads CASSFHRAGTEAFF. The CDR3 nucleotides are TGTGCCAGCAGTTTCCACAGGGCTGGTACTGAAGCTTTCTTT.

CDR3 DNA sequence: TGTGCCAGCAGCGGGGGGCCCTCCTACAATGAGCAGTTCTTC. Translated, it gives CASSGGPSYNEQFF. The chain has TRBV9 and TRBJ2-1, with TRBD1 as a possible D gene (6 bases). Germline V gene lookup returns CDR1 SGDLS and CDR2 YYNGEE. There are 14 residues in the CDR3. V lost 3 bases and J 0 bases, leaving 7 bases between the germline ends.

As regards this clone: A read error may account for a junction end that differs from germline. This rearrangement joins TRBV11-2 to TRBJ2-1; 8 bases match TRBD2. The CDR3 runs 16 residues. Germline lookup yields CDR1 SGHAT and CDR2 FQNNGV. CDR3 in amino acids: CASSLGRAGGDNKQFF. CDR3 coding DNA: TGTGCCAGCAGCTTAGGGAGGGCGGGAGGTGACAATAAGCAGTTCTTC. Supplemented by reference TRBV11-2 and TRBJ2-1, the full variable domain reads EAGVAQSPRYKIIEKRQSVAFWCNPISGHATLYWYQQILGQGPKLLIQFQNNGVVDDSQLPKDRFSAERLKGVDSTLKIQPAKLEDSAVYLCASSLGRAGGDNKQFFGPGTRLTVL.

The chain is built from TRBV4-3 and TRBJ1-1; a weak D match, TRBD1 (5 bases). Germline V CDR1 and CDR2: LGHNA, YSLEER. This CDR3 is built from 15 residues. Trimming stripped 0 bases from V and 1 base from J, with 9 bases between. CDR3 nucleotide sequence: TGCGCCAGCAGCCAAGAATCCAGGGAGAACACTGAAGCTTTCTTT. As protein: CASSQESRENTEAFF.

This clone was seen a few times. This chain links TRBV6-2 or TRBV6-3 with TRBJ1-6; D uncertain. The CDR3 has 16 residues. The ends were cut back, 0 bases at V and 10 bases at J, with 16 bases in the middle. Germline lookup yields CDR1 MNHEY and CDR2 SVGEGT. Written as DNA, the CDR3 is TGTGCCAGCAGTTACTCACTCGGTGAGCCATTCTCACCCCTCCACTTT. As protein: CASSYSLGEPFSPLHF.

The rearrangement uses TRBV4-3 and TRBJ1-4; D not certain. V was pared by 0 bases and J by 3 bases, with 5 bases between. Germline CDR1 reads LGHNA; CDR2 reads YSLEER. This CDR3 is built from 14 residues. DNA of the CDR3: TGCGCCAGCAGCCAAGACAATGCTAATGAAAAACTGTTTTTT. Protein product: CASSQDNANEKLFF.

In regard to this clone: Other DNA sequences within the sample encode an identical CDR3. The chain carries TRBV27 and TRBJ2-7; 11 positions agree with TRBD2. V lost 4 bases, J lost 4 bases, and 3 bases stayed unmatched. The germline V gene has CDR1 MNHEY and CDR2 SMNVEV (reference sequence). The CDR3 totals 14 residues. In nucleotides, the CDR3 is TGTGCCAGCAGTTCACTAGCGGGGGCGTACGAGCAGTACTTC. This codes for CASSSLAGAYEQYF.

The chain carries TRBV19 and TRBJ2-1; 10 nucleotides match TRBD2. The germline gives CDR1 LNHDA, CDR2 SQIVND (reference sequence). This CDR3 region has 14 residues. The V gene end was trimmed by 3 bases and the J gene end by 8 bases; junction bases not matched to a gene: 4. The CDR3 region is CASSIQRGGHEQFF. The CDR3 region has the DNA TGTGCCAGTAGTATCCAGCGGGGGGGCCATGAGCAGTTCTTC.

The J gene is TRBJ1-6, the V gene TRBV5-6; D might be TRBD1 (5 bases). The CDR3 sequence is 15 residues long. Germline V gene lookup returns CDR1 SGHDT and CDR2 YYEEEE. The V end lost 2 bases, the J end lost 8 bases, and 14 bases lay between the germline ends. This CDR3 is CASSFPGTKDSPLHF. Written as DNA, the CDR3 is TGTGCCAGCAGCTTTCCCGGGACTAAGGATTCACCCCTCCACTTT.

V gene TRBV9 combines with J gene TRBJ2-1; tentative D call: TRBD2 (6 bases). The V and J ends lost 0 bases and 4 bases respectively, with 11 bases between them. Looked up from germline, CDR1 is SGDLS and CDR2 is YYNGEE. This CDR3 contains 15 residues. CDR3 in amino acids: CASSVDPSEYNEQFF. DNA of the CDR3: TGTGCCAGCAGCGTAGATCCTAGCGAATACAATGAGCAGTTCTTC.

V gene TRBV12-5 combines with J gene TRBJ2-7; D ambiguous. This CDR3 contains 13 residues. Germline assignment: CDR1 LGHNT and CDR2 FRNRAP. The ends were cut back, 3 bases at V and 0 bases at J, with 6 bases in the middle. The CDR3 DNA follows: TGTGCTAGTGGTTTCTACCACTCCTACGAGCAGTACTTC. Amino acids: CASGFYHSYEQYF. The variable domain in full, completed from reference TRBV12-5 and TRBJ2-7, reads DARVTQTPRHKVTEMGQEVTMRCQPILGHNTVFWYRQTMMQGLELLAYFRNRAPLDDSGMPKDRFSAEMPDATLATLKIQPSEPRDSAVYFCASGFYHSYEQYFGPGTRLTVT.

This clone has just a few counts. This CDR3 is CASSSQGTGNNQPQHF. As DNA, the CDR3 is TGTGCCAGCAGTTCCCAAGGGACAGGGAACAATCAGCCCCAGCATTTT. V gene TRBV6-6 combines with J gene TRBJ1-5; 9 bases are shared with TRBD1. There are 16 residues in the CDR3. Per germline, CDR1 MNHNY and CDR2 SVGAGI (reference sequence). The V gene end was trimmed by 4 bases and the J gene end by 3 bases; junction bases not matched to a gene: 7.

The CDR3 DNA follows: TGTGCCAGCAGCTTAGCCCTGACAGCGGGAGAGAAATTCGAGCAGTACTTC. This sequence encodes CASSLALTAGEKFEQYF. This chain connects TRBV7-9 to TRBJ2-7; 8 positions match TRBD2. The CDR3 length is 17 residues. V trimming: 0 bases; J trimming: 6 bases; junction bases outside the gene matches: 13. Per germline, CDR1 SEHNR and CDR2 FQNEAQ (reference sequence).

The table lists this clone with a few counts. V usage is TRBV24-1 and J usage is TRBJ2-2; no firm D call. The CDR3 runs to 12 residues. Germline V gene data show CDR1 as KGHDR and CDR2 as SFDVKD. V lost 5 bases and J lost 5, with 5 bases in between. This chain's CDR3 is CATSGQTGELFF. CDR3 in DNA: TGTGCCACCAGTGGTCAGACCGGGGAGCTGTTTTTT.

The chain links TRBV7-8 to TRBJ1-1, with a tentative D call TRBD1 (5 bases). Germline V gene data show CDR1 as SGHVS and CDR2 as FQNEAQ. The CDR3 consists of 15 residues. Trimming cost V 1 base and J 11 bases, with 20 bases left between them. Here the CDR3 DNA reads TGTGCCAGCAGCTTAGAGGCAGGGAGGTCCCTAGGGGCTTTCTTT. It translates to CASSLEAGRSLGAFF. Variable domain in full (rest from reference TRBV7-8 and TRBJ1-1): GAGVSQSPRYKVAKRGQDVALRCDPISGHVSLFWYQQALGQGPEFLTYFQNEAQLDKSGLPSDRFFAERPEGSVSTLKIQRTQQEDSAVYLCASSLEAGRSLGAFFGQGTRLTVV.

The chain links TRBV6-6 to TRBJ1-6; a weak D match, TRBD1 (6 bases). Germline V lookup: CDR1 MNHNY, CDR2 SVGAGI (reference sequence). The CDR3 is 15 amino acids. The V gene lost 2 bases and the J gene lost 7 bases, with 12 bases spanning the gap. CDR3 in amino acids: CASSYRQDPNSPLHF. CDR3 nucleotides: TGTGCCAGCAGTTACCGACAGGACCCAAATTCACCCCTCCACTTT.

This clone was counted a few times. The chain recombines TRBV19 with TRBJ1-5; 9 nucleotides agree with TRBD1. V gave up 7 bases and J gave up 3 bases; unmatched junction bases: 7. The CDR3 runs to 15 residues. Germline values: CDR1 LNHDA, CDR2 SQIVND (reference sequence). The CDR3 reads CASNLDRGINQPQHF. The CDR3 bases are TGTGCCAGTAACCTGGACAGGGGTATCAATCAGCCCCAGCATTTT.

V usage is TRBV12-5 and J usage is TRBJ1-4; possibly TRBD1 for D (5 bases). The V end lost 0 bases, the J end lost 0 bases, and 8 bases lay between the germline ends. Germline V gene data show CDR1 as LGHNT and CDR2 as FRNRAP. This CDR3 is 16 amino acids long. In DNA form, the CDR3 reads TGTGCTAGTGGTTTGGTACTGGGGCCAACTAATGAAAAACTGTTTTTT. Translation: CASGLVLGPTNEKLFF.

The V and J genes are TRBV2 and TRBJ2-5; D possibly corresponds to TRBD1 (6 bases). CDR3 length equals 14 residues. The V and J ends lost 8 bases and 5 bases respectively, with 18 bases between them. Germline assignment: CDR1 SNHLY and CDR2 FYNNEI. The CDR3 DNA reads as TGTGCCAGCCATCCCACAGGGACCTGGGAGACCCAGTACTTC. Translation: CASHPTGTWETQYF.